Listed below are T cell receptor beta chains from one sample, sequenced in a study of identical twins. TCRdb reprocessed the 5' RACE reads with MiXCR, giving one entry per CDR3 protein. The sample holds around 220,000 distinct CDR3 sequences; around an eighth are singletons and the top ten take around 9%. Material: memory (CD45RO+) T cells sorted from blood. These receptors all stem from a woman under 30 in good health. Both conserved end residues are part of each CDR3. D genes are given only for firm matches. Only some rows state a clone size, as once, few, many or a class for expanded clones.

>17|TRBJ2-5|TRBV4-3|few|TRBD2
CASSQGLAGGYQETQYF
TGCGCCAGCAGCCAAGGACTAGCGGGAGGGTACCAAGAGACCCAGTACTTC
>15|TRBJ1-1|TRBV7-9|many|NA
CASSLMGVTNTEAFF
TGTGCCAGCAGCTTAATGGGGGTGACGAACACTGAAGCTTTCTTT
>12|TRBJ2-3|TRBV20-1|NA|NA
CSAFKGGDTQYF
TGCAGTGCCTTTAAAGGGGGAGATACGCAGTATTTT
>16|TRBJ2-7|TRBV5-6|few|NA
CASRFQTRDPTYEQYF
TGTGCCAGCAGATTCCAAACCCGGGACCCCACCTACGAGCAGTACTTC
>18|TRBJ1-6|TRBV11-1|NA|TRBD1
CASSLRTGESSYNSPLHF
TGTGCCAGCAGCCTCAGGACAGGGGAGAGCTCCTATAATTCACCCCTCCACTTT
>10|TRBJ1-2|TRBV12-3/TRBV12-4|few|NA
CASLRRDYTF
TGTGCCAGCCTGCGCAGGGACTACACCTTC
>14|TRBJ2-1|TRBV29-1|many|NA
CSVRDRYTGNEQFF
TGCAGCGTTCGGGACCGTTATACTGGTAATGAGCAGTTCTTC
>14|TRBJ2-7|TRBV12-3/TRBV12-4|few|NA
CASSLDAVSYEQYF
TGTGCCAGCAGTTTAGACGCGGTCTCCTACGAGCAGTACTTC
>16|TRBJ2-5|TRBV9|few|NA
CASSVGDRPNGETQYF
TGTGCCAGCAGCGTAGGAGATCGACCTAACGGGGAGACCCAGTACTTC
>12|TRBJ1-2|TRBV24-1|NA|NA
CATSEWNYGYTF
TGTGCCACCAGTGAGTGGAACTATGGCTACACCTTC
>13|TRBJ2-5|TRBV12-5|NA|NA
CASGLGLQETQYF
TGTGCTAGTGGTTTGGGCCTCCAAGAGACCCAGTACTTC
>16|TRBJ2-1|TRBV20-1|NA|NA
CSVQMTGRAGRGEQFF
TGCAGTGTTCAGATGACAGGGAGAGCGGGAAGGGGTGAGCAGTTCTTC
>14|TRBJ2-7|TRBV29-1|few|NA
CSAALGTQSYEQYF
TGCAGCGCAGCCCTCGGGACACAGTCCTACGAGCAGTACTTC
>13|TRBJ1-2|TRBV2|few|NA
CASSVGPGLDYTF
TGTGCCAGCAGTGTAGGTCCAGGATTGGATTACACCTTC
>12|TRBJ1-1|TRBV5-1|few|NA
CASSLDGYEAFF
TGCGCCAGCAGCTTGGACGGTTATGAAGCTTTCTTT
>15|TRBJ1-1|TRBV7-2|NA|NA
CASSPHWAANTEAFF
TGTGCCAGCAGCCCCCATTGGGCAGCGAACACTGAAGCTTTCTTT
>14|TRBJ2-1|TRBV6-1|few|NA
CASSRERANNEQFF
TGTGCCAGCAGTCGGGAGCGGGCGAACAATGAGCAGTTCTTC
>14|TRBJ1-6|TRBV20-1|NA|NA
CSASDRRGGSPLHF
TGCAGTGCTTCGGACAGACGAGGTGGTTCACCCCTCCACTTT
>15|TRBJ1-1|TRBV20-1|NA|NA
CSALRAGRLNTEAFF
TGCAGTGCCCTACGGGCAGGGAGACTGAACACTGAAGCTTTCTTT
>15|TRBJ2-7|TRBV11-2|few|NA
CASSYGRHGSYEQYF
TGTGCCAGCAGTTATGGACGCCACGGCTCCTACGAGCAGTACTTC
>15|TRBJ2-3|TRBV10-2|few|TRBD1
CASRTGGAGTDTQYF
TGCGCCAGCAGAACAGGGGGCGCCGGGACAGATACGCAGTATTTT
>15|TRBJ2-7|TRBV7-9|NA|TRBD2
CASSLGSSGIDEQYF
TGTGCCAGCAGCTTAGGATCTAGCGGGATCGACGAGCAGTACTTC
>15|TRBJ2-1|TRBV9|NA|TRBD1
CASSVGQAPYNEQFF
TGTGCCAGCAGCGTCGGACAGGCCCCATACAATGAGCAGTTCTTC
>14|TRBJ2-1|TRBV29-1|many|TRBD2
CSVEASGLRNEQFF
TGCAGCGTTGAGGCTAGCGGACTGAGGAATGAGCAGTTCTTC
>14|TRBJ2-3|TRBV20-1|few|TRBD2
CSAPGGAGRDTQYF
TGCAGTGCTCCCGGGGGGGCGGGGAGAGATACGCAGTATTTT
>13|TRBJ2-1|TRBV7-9|few|NA
CASSLAGANEQFF
TGTGCCAGCAGCTTAGCGGGGGCCAATGAGCAGTTCTTC